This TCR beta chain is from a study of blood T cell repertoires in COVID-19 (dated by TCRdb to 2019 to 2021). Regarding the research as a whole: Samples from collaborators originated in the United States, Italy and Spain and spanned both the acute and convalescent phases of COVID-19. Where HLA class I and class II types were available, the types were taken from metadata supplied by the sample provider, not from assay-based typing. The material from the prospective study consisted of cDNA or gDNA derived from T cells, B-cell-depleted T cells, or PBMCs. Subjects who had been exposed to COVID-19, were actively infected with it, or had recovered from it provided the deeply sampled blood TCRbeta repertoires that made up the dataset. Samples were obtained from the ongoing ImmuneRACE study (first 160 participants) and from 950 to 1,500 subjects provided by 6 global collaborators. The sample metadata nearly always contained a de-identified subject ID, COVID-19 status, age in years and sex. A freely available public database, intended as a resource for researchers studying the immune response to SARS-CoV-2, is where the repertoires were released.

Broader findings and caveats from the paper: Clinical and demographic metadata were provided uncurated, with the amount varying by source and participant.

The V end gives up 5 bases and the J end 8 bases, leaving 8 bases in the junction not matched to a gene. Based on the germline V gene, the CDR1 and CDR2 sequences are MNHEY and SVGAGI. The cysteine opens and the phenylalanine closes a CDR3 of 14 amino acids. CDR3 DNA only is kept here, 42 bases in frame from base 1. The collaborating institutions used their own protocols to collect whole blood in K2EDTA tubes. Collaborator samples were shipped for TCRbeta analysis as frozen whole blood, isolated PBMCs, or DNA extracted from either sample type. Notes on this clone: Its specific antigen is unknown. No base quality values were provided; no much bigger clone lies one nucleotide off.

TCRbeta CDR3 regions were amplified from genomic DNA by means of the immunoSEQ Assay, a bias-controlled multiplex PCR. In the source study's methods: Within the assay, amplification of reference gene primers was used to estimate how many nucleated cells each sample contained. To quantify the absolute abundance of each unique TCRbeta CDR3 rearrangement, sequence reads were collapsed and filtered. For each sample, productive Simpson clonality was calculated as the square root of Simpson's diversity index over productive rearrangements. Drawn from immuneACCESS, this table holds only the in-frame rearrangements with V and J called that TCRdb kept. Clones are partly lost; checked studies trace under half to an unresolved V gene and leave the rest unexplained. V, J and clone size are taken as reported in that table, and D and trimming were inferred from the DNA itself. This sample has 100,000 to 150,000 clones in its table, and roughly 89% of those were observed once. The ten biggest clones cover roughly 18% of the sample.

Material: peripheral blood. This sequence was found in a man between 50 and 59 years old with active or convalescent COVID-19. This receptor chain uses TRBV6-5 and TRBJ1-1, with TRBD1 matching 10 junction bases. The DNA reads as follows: TGTGCCAGCAGTAACCGACAGGGGGCTCTAGAAGCTTTCTTT. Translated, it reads CASSNRQGALEAFF.